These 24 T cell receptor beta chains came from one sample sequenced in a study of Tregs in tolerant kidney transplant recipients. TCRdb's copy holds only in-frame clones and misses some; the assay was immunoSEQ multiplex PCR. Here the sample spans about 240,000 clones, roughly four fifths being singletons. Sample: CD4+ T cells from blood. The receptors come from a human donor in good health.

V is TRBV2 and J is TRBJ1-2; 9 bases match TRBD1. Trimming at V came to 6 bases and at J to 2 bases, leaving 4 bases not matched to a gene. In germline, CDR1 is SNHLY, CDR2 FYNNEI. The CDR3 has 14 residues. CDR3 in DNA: TGTGCCAGCAGAGGGGACAGGGCGAACTATGGCTACACCTTC. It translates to CASRGDRANYGYTF.

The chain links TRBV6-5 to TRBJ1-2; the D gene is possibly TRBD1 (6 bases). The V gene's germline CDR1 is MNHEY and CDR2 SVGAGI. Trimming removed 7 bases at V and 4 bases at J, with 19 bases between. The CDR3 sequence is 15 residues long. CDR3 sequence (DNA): TGTGCCAGCACCCCAACAGGGAAGGGGAGCTATGGCTACACCTTC. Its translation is CASTPTGKGSYGYTF.

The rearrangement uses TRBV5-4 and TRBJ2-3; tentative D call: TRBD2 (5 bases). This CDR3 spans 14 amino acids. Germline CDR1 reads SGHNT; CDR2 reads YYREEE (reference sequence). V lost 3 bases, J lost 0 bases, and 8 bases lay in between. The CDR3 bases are TGTGCCAGCAGCTATCGGGGTAGCACAGATACGCAGTATTTT. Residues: CASSYRGSTDTQYF. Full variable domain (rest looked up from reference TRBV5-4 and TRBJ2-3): ETGVTQSPTHLIKTRGQQVTLRCSSQSGHNTVSWYQQALGQGPQFIFQYYREEENGRGNFPPRFSGLQFPNYSSELNVNALELDDSALYLCASSYRGSTDTQYFGPGTRLTVL.

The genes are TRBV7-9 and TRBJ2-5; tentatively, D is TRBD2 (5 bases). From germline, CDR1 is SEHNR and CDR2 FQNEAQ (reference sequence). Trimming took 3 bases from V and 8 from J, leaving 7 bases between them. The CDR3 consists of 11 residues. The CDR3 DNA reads TGTGCCAGCAGCTTCCCGGGAACCCAGTACTTC. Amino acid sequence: CASSFPGTQYF.

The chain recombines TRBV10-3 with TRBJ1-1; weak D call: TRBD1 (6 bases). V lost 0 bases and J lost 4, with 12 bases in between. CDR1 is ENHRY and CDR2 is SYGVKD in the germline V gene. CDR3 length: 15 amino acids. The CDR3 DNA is TGTGCCATCAGTGAGTCTTACAGGGTGAGCACTGAAGCTTTCTTT. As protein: CAISESYRVSTEAFF.

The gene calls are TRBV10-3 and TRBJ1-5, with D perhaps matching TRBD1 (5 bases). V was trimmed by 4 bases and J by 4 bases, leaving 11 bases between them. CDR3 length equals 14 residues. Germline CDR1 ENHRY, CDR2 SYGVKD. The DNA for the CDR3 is TGTGCCATCAGTGCTTCAGGGAAAAATCAGCCCCAGCATTTT. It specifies CAISASGKNQPQHF.

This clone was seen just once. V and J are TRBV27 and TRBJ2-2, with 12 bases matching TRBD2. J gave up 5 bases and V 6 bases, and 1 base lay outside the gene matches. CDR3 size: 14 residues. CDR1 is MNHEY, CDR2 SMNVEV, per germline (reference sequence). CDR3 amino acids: CASSGTSGTGELFF. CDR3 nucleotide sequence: TGTGCCAGCAGCGGGACTAGCGGGACCGGGGAGCTGTTTTTT.

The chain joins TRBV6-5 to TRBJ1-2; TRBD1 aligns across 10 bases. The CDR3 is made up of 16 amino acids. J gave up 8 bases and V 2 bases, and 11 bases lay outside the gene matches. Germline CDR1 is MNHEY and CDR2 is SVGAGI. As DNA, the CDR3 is TGTGCCAGCAGTTACCGAGGTCCGACAGGGGGCAAAGGCTACACCTTC. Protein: CASSYRGPTGGKGYTF.

The chain's CDR3 is CASSHSRDREYF. The CDR3, as DNA: TGTGCCAGCTCTCATTCTCGAGATCGGGAGTACTTC. The chain carries TRBV18 and TRBJ2-7, with D uncertain. Deletions cut 6 bases from V and 11 bases from J, with 17 bases between. The CDR3 runs to 12 residues. The V gene's germline CDR1 is KGHSH and CDR2 LQKENI.

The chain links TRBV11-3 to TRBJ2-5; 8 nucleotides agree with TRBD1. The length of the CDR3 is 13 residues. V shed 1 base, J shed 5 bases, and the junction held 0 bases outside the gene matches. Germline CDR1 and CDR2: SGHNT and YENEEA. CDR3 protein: CASSLGTGETQYF. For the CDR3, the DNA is TGTGCCAGCAGCTTAGGGACAGGGGAGACCCAGTACTTC. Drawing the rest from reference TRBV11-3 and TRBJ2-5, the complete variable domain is EAGVVQSPRYKIIEKKQPVAFWCNPISGHNTLYWYLQNLGQGPELLIRYENEEAVDDSQLPKDRFSAERLKGVDSTLKIQPAELGDSAVYLCASSLGTGETQYFGPGTRLLVL.

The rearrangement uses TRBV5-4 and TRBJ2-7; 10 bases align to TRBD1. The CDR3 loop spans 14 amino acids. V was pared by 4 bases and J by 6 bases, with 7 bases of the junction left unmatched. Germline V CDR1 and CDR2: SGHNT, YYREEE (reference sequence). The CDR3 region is CASSPDRGQGEQYF. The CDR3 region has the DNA TGTGCCAGCAGCCCCGACAGGGGGCAGGGCGAGCAGTACTTC.

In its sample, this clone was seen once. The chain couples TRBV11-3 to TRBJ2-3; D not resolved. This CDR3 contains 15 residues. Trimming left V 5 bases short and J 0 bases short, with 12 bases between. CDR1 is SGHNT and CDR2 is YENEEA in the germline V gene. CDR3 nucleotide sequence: TGTGCCAGCAGCCCAGAGCTGGCTAGCACAGATACGCAGTATTTT. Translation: CASSPELASTDTQYF.

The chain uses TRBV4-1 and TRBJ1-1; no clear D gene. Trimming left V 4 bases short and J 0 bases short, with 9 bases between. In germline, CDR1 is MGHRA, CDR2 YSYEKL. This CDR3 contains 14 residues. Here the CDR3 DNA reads TGCGCCAGCAGCCGAAGCCTAATGAACACTGAAGCTTTCTTT. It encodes CASSRSLMNTEAFF.

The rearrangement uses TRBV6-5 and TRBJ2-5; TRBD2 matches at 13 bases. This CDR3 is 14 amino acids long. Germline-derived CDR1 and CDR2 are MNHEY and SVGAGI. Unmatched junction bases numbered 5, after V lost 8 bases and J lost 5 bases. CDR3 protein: CASGLAGVGETQYF. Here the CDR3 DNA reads TGTGCCAGCGGACTAGCGGGGGTAGGGGAGACCCAGTACTTC.

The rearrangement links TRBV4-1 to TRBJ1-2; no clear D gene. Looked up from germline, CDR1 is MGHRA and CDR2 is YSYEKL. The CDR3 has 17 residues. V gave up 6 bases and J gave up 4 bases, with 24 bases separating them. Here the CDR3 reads CASSSPVEWRGGYGYTF. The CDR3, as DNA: TGCGCCAGCAGTTCACCCGTCGAGTGGCGGGGAGGCTATGGCTACACCTTC.

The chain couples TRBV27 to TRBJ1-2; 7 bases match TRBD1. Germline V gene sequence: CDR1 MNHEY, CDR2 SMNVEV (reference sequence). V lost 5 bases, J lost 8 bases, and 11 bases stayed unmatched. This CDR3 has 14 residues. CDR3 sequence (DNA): TGTGCCAGCAGTGGGGGACAGAGATTGGTAGGCTACACCTTC. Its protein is CASSGGQRLVGYTF.

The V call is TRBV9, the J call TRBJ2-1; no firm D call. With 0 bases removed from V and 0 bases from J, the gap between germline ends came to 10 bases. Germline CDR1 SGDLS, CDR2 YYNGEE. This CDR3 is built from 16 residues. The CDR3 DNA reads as TGTGCCAGCAGCGTAGAGCCTACGAGCTCCTACAATGAGCAGTTCTTC. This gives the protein CASSVEPTSSYNEQFF.

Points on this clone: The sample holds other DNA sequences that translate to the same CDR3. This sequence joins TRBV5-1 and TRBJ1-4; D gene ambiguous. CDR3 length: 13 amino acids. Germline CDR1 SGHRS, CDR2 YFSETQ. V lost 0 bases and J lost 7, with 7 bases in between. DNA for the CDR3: TGCGCCAGCAGCTTGGCTTCGAGTGAAAAACTGTTTTTT. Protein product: CASSLASSEKLFF. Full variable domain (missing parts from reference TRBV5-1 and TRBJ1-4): KAGVTQTPRYLIKTRGQQVTLSCSPISGHRSVSWYQQTPGQGLQFLFEYFSETQRNKGNFPGRFSGRQFSNSRSEMNVSTLELGDSALYLCASSLASSEKLFFGSGTQLSVL.

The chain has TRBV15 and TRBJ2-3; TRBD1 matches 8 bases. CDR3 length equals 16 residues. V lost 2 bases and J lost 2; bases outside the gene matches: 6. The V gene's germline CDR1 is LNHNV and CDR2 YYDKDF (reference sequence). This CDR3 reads CATSRLWTGTTDTQYF. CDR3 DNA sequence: TGTGCCACCAGCAGACTTTGGACAGGGACCACAGATACGCAGTATTTT.

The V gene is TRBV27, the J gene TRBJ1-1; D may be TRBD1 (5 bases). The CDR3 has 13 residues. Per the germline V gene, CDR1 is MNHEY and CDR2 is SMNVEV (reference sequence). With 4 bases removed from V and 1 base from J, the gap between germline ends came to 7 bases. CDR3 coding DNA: TGTGCCAGCAGTTGGGGACCGAACACTGAAGCTTTCTTT. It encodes CASSWGPNTEAFF.

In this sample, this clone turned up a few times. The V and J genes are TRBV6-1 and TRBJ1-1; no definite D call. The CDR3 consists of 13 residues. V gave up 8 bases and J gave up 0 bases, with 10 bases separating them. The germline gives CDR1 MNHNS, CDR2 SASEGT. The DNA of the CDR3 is TGTGCCAGCCTATACCGGGTGAACACTGAAGCTTTCTTT. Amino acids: CASLYRVNTEAFF.

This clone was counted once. The CDR3 nucleotides are TGTGCCAGCAGCCACTTCACAGATACGCAGTATTTT. Its translation: CASSHFTDTQYF. The chain couples TRBV7-2 to TRBJ2-3; D not resolved. Germline values: CDR1 SGHTA, CDR2 FQGNSA. Trimming pared 5 bases from V and 2 bases from J, leaving 5 bases between. The CDR3 is made up of 12 amino acids.

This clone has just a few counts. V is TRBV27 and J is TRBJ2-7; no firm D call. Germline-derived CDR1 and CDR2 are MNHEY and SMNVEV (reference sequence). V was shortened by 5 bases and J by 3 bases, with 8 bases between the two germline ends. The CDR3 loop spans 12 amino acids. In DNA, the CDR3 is TGTGCCAGCAGTGCCTCCGGCTACGAGCAGTACTTC. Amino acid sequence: CASSASGYEQYF.

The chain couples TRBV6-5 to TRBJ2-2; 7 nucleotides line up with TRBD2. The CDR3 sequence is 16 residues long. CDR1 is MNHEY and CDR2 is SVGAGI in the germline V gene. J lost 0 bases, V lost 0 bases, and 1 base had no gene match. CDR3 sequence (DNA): TGTGCCAGCAGTTACTCGGCGGGGGCGAACACCGGGGAGCTGTTTTTT. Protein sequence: CASSYSAGANTGELFF.